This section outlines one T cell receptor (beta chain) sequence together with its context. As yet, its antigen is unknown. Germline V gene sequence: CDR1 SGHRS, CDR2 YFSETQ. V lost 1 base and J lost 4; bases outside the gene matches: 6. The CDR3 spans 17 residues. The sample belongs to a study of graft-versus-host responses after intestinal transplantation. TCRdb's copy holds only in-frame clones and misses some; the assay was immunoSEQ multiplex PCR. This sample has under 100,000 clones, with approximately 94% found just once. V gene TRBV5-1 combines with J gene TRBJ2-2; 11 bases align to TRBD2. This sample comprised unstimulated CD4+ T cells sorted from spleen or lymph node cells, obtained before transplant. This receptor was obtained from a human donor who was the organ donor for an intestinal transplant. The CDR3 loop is CASSLLAGGPATGELFF. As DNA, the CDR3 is TGCGCCAGCAGCTTGTTAGCGGGGGGGCCGGCCACCGGGGAGCTGTTTTTT.